The 10 T cell receptor beta chains below all came from one sample that was sequenced in a study of T cells in Graves' hyperthyroidism and ophthalmopathy. The CDR3 regions of TCR beta were amplified from RNA transcripts. When the TCR CDR3 underwent first-round RT-PCR, the HTBI primer set was used. TCRdb recomputed calls from the multiplex PCR reads with MiXCR, one row per CDR3 protein. The sample carries more than 350,000 distinct CDR3 sequences, about 15% recorded once. The sample was blood. These receptors came from a woman aged 25 to 45 with Graves' ophthalmopathy.

Concerning this clonotype itself: This may stem from a read error, because a much larger clone lies one nucleotide away. V gene TRBV5-6 combines with J gene TRBJ2-5, with D possibly matching TRBD2 (6 bases). The germline V gene has CDR1 SGHDT and CDR2 YYEEEE. V was cut by 6 bases and J by 1 base, with 16 bases left in between. The CDR3 sequence is 15 residues long. The CDR3 spells CASTNTRGSQETQYF. CDR3 bases: TGTGCCAGCACCAACACGCGGGGATCCCAAGAGACCCAGTACTTC.

This clonotype was detected many times. CDR3 sequence: CASRRDTMGTDTQYF. The CDR3 nucleotides read TGCGCCAGTCGCCGTGACACCATGGGAACAGATACGCAGTATTTT. V usage is TRBV5-1 and J usage is TRBJ2-3; D gene uncertain. Germline V gives CDR1 SGHRS, CDR2 YFSETQ. The V end was cut by 8 bases, the J end by 3 bases, with 19 bases between. The CDR3 covers 15 residues.

This clonotype was seen a handful of times. V usage is TRBV29-1 and J usage is TRBJ1-2; D call uncertain. The CDR3 spans 11 residues. Germline values: CDR1 SQVTM, CDR2 ANQGSEA. Trimming removed 2 bases from V and 6 bases from J, with 7 bases in between. CDR3 amino acids: CSVESLNGYTF. The CDR3 DNA reads TGCAGCGTTGAATCCCTCAATGGCTACACCTTC.

V and J are TRBV19 and TRBJ2-1; tentatively, D is TRBD1 (7 bases). V gave up 9 bases and J gave up 4 bases, with 13 bases separating them. The CDR3 sequence is 13 residues long. The germline gives CDR1 LNHDA, CDR2 SQIVND (reference sequence). In DNA form, the CDR3 reads TGTGCCAGCGGGGGACAGAAATACAATGAGCAGTTCTTC. Translation gives CASGGQKYNEQFF.

This clonotype was picked up a small number of times. The chain employs TRBV4-1 and TRBJ2-7, with D hard to call. V lost 0 bases and J lost 1, with 10 bases in between. Germline CDR1 and CDR2: MGHRA and YSYEKL. CDR3 length: 15 amino acids. This chain's CDR3 is CASSQDITESYEQYF. CDR3 nucleotide sequence: TGCGCCAGCAGCCAAGATATAACGGAGTCCTACGAGCAGTACTTC.

This clonotype came up many times. The chain combines TRBV7-8 with TRBJ1-1, with a weak D call TRBD1 (6 bases). Trimming took 4 bases from V and 6 from J, leaving 21 bases between them. CDR3 length: 16 residues. Germline-derived CDR1 and CDR2 are SGHVS and FQNEAQ. The CDR3 sequence is CASSSQASGGSSEAFF. The DNA for the CDR3 is TGTGCCAGCAGCTCCCAGGCCAGTGGGGGCAGCTCTGAAGCTTTCTTT.

The chain recombines TRBV18 with TRBJ2-7, with D possibly being TRBD1 (6 bases). Germline lookup yields CDR1 KGHSH and CDR2 LQKENI. Trimming cost V 5 bases and J 2 bases, with 13 bases left between them. CDR3 length: 14 residues. CDR3 region: CASSSRQAAYEQYF. In DNA form, the CDR3 reads TGTGCCAGCTCATCTAGACAGGCGGCCTACGAGCAGTACTTC.

The chain carries TRBV2 and TRBJ1-4; 7 nucleotides line up with TRBD1. In germline, CDR1 is SNHLY, CDR2 FYNNEI. The trim removed 1 base at V and 6 bases at J, leaving 2 bases unmatched. The CDR3 spans 14 residues. The CDR3: CASSEGQGYEKLFF. The CDR3 DNA is TGTGCCAGCAGTGAAGGACAGGGCTATGAAAAACTGTTTTTT.

This chain uses TRBV19 with TRBJ2-7; D gene unclear. Deletions cut 5 bases from V and 1 base from J, with 15 bases between. The CDR3 is 15 residues long. The germline CDR1 and CDR2 sequences are LNHDA and SQIVND (reference sequence). The chain's CDR3 is CASSALKDGSYEQYF. Written as DNA, the CDR3 is TGTGCCAGTAGTGCCCTTAAGGACGGGTCCTACGAGCAGTACTTC.

The CDR3 reads CASSPHANGVGPLHF. The CDR3 nucleotides are TGTGCCAGCAGTCCCCACGCGAACGGCGTCGGACCCCTCCACTTT. The rearrangement links TRBV27 to TRBJ1-6; unclear D gene. V gave up 5 bases and J gave up 12 bases, with 20 bases separating them. There are 15 residues in the CDR3. The germline V gene has CDR1 MNHEY and CDR2 SMNVEV (reference sequence).